This T cell receptor (beta chain) was observed in a study of T-cell memory formation after mild COVID-19. MiXCR, run by TCRdb on the 5' RACE reads, gives a single entry per CDR3 protein. The table lists 580,000 or so distinct CDR3 sequences, roughly 17% of them singletons. Study-wide points: CD8+ contracting clones occupied EMRA, while CD4+ ones occupied mainly CM and EM. Clones that contracted from day 15 to 85 were balanced CD4/CD8, while later expanders leaned CD4+.

CDR3 length: 15 residues. Germline V CDR1 and CDR2: LGHNA, YSLEER. The J segment lost 2 bases and the V segment lost 4 bases, leaving 8 bases of the junction unmatched. A word on this clonotype: Its matching antigen is unknown.

V usage is TRBV4-3 and J usage is TRBJ2-7, with TRBD2 identical over 7 bases. The TCR was taken from an adult woman who had mild COVID-19 (a few samples of this study predate the infection). Cell type and time point are not known. The sample was PBMCs or a T cell subset sorted from them (not recorded which). The CDR3 bases are TGCGCCAGCAGCCCTTTTGCGGGAGAAACCTACGAGCAGTACTTC. It translates to CASSPFAGETYEQYF.